This T cell receptor (beta chain) was captured in a study of blood T cell repertoires in COVID-19. Overall study context: COVID-19 samples collected from the United States, Italy and Spain covered acute and convalescent phases. The cDNA or gDNA used as material had been derived from T cells, B-cell-depleted T cells, or PBMCs.

In the original workflow: From reference gene primer amplification, estimates of nucleated cell counts were derived. Only in-frame clones appear in the TCRdb table, and some are missing; sequencing was by immunoSEQ multiplex PCR. The V and J calls and clone size come from that table; D and trimming were worked out from the DNA. The top ten hold more than 6.5% of the sample, which has 230,000 or so clones, around 83% seen once. Trimming took 9 bases from V and 2 from J; bases not matched to a gene: 11. The CDR3 is 15 residues long. The germline V gene encodes CDR1 SNHLY and CDR2 FYNNEI. In this sample, this clone turned up once.

The genes are TRBV2 and TRBJ2-3, with 7 nucleotides matching TRBD1. Input material: peripheral blood. The clonotype originates from a man in his forties or fifties with active or convalescent COVID-19. CDR3 loop: CARQPGQTYTDTQYF. The CDR3 coding sequence is TGTGCCAGACAACCGGGACAGACTTACACAGATACGCAGTATTTT.